This entry describes one T cell receptor (beta chain). These data belong to a study of T cells in Graves' hyperthyroidism and ophthalmopathy. The CDR3 regions of TCR beta were amplified from RNA transcripts. First-round RT-PCR with HTBI primers amplified the TCR CDR3 region. One entry per CDR3 protein, called by TCRdb with MiXCR from the multiplex PCR reads. The sample includes more than 350,000 distinct CDR3 sequences, about 15% of them seen just once. The CDR3 runs 14 residues. The V end lost 3 bases, the J end lost 5 bases, and 11 bases lay between the germline ends. Germline V gene lookup returns CDR1 LNHDA and CDR2 SQIVND (reference sequence).

Input material: blood. This sequence was found in a woman aged 25-40 years with Graves' hyperthyroidism that later progressed to Graves' ophthalmopathy. The chain is built from TRBV19 and TRBJ2-1; D is unclear. CDR3 coding DNA: TGTGCCAGTAGTATCGGCCCAGCCCACAATGAGCAGTTCTTC. This codes for CASSIGPAHNEQFF.